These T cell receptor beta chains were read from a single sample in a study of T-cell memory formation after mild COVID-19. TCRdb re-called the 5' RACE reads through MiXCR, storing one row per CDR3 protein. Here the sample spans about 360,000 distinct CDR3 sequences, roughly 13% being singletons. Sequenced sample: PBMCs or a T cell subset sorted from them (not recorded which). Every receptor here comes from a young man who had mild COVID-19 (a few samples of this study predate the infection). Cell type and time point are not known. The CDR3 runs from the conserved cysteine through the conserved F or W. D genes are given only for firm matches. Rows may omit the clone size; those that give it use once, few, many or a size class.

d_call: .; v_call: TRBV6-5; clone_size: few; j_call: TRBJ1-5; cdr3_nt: TGTGCCAGCAGTTATTCCCCTTGGGCAGGCCAGCCCCAGCATTTT; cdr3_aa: CASSYSPWAGQPQHF
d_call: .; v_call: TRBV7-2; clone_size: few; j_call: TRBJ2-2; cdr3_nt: TGTGCCAGCAGTCTCCCCGCTGCTGCCGGGGAGCTGTTTTTT; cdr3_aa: CASSLPAAAGELFF
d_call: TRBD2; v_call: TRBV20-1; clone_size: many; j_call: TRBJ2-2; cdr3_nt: TGCAGTGCTAAAGGCTCTAGCGGGGACACCGGGGAGCTGTTTTTT; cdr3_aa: CSAKGSSGDTGELFF
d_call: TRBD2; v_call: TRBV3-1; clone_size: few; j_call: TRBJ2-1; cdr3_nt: TGTGCCAGCAGCCAAAATGGGGCTAGCGGGGTCAATGAGCAGTTCTTC; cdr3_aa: CASSQNGASGVNEQFF
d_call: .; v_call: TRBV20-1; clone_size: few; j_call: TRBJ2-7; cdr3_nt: TGCAGTGCTCAAGACGGTGGGCTGAGCTCCTACGAGCAGTACTTC; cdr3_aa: CSAQDGGLSSYEQYF
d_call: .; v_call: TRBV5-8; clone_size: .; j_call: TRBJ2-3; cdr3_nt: TGTGCCAGCAGTTTTTTTGGGGGCCTGAGGACAGATACGCAGTATTTT; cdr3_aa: CASSFFGGLRTDTQYF
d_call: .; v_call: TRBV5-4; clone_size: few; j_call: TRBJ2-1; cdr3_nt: TGTGCCAGCAGCGGGGAGTGGGGAAGCTACAATGAGCAGTTCTTC; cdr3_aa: CASSGEWGSYNEQFF
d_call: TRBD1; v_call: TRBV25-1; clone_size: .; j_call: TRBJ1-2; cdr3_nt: TGTGCCAGTGGGACAGGGGGTACCTATGGCTACACCTTC; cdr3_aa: CASGTGGTYGYTF
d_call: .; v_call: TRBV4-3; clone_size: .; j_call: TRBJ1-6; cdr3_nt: TGCGCCAGCAGCCAAGAGGTGGGGTCCCCCCTCCACTTT; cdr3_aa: CASSQEVGSPLHF
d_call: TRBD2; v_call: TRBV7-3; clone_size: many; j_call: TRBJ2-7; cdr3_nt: TGTGCCAGCAGCCCAACTAGCGGAGCCTACGAGCAGTACTTC; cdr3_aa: CASSPTSGAYEQYF
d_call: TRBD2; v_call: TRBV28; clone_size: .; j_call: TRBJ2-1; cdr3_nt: TGTGCCAGCAGTTCCTTTAGCGGGCCTAGGAGCTCCTACAATGAGCAGTTCTTC; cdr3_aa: CASSSFSGPRSSYNEQFF
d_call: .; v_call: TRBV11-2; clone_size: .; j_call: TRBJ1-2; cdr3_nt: TGTGCCAGCAGCTTAGAGGGAAGTGGCTATGGCTACACCTTC; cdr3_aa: CASSLEGSGYGYTF
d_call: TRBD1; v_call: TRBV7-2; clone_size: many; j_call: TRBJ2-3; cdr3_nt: TGTGCCAGCAGCTTAGACAGGGGCGGGGATACGCAGTATTTT; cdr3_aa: CASSLDRGGDTQYF
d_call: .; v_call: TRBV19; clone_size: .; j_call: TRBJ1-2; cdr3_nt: TGTGCCAGTAGCCCCCCGGAAGGGAACTATGGCTACACCTTC; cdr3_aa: CASSPPEGNYGYTF
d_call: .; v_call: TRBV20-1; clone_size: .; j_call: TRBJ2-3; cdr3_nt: TGCAGTGCTAGGATGGGGGATACGCAGTATTTT; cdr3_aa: CSARMGDTQYF
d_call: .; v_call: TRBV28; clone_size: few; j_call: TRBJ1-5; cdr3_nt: TGTGCCAGCAGCCACGCCGGGCCCAGCAATCAGCCCCAGCATTTT; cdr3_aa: CASSHAGPSNQPQHF
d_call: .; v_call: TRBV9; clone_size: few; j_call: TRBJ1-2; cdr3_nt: TGTGCCAGCAGCGTAGCATTGGGGGATGGCTACACCTTC; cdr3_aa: CASSVALGDGYTF
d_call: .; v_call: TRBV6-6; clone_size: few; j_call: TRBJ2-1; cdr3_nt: TGTGCCAGCAGTTACCCAGGACAAGAGCAGTTCTTC; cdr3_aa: CASSYPGQEQFF
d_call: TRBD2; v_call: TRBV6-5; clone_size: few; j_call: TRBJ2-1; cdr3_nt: TGTGCCAGCAGTTACTCGGCGGGGGACTCCTACAATGAGCAGTTCTTC; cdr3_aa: CASSYSAGDSYNEQFF
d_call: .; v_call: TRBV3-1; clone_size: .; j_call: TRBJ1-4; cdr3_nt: TGTGCCAGCAGCGTCGGAAGTGAAAAACTGTTTTTT; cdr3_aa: CASSVGSEKLFF
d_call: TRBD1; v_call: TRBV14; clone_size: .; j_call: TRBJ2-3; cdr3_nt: TGTGCCAGCAGCCAAGATCAGGGGGACATCACAGATACGCAGTATTTT; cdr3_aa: CASSQDQGDITDTQYF
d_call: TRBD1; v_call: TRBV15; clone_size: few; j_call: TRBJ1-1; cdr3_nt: TGTGCCACCAGCAGTTCTGACAGGGGAGGGGACACTGAAGCTTTCTTT; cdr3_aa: CATSSSDRGGDTEAFF
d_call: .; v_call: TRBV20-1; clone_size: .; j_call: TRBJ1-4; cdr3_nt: TGCAGTGCTAGTAATGCGCGGGCGACTAATGAAAAACTGTTTTTT; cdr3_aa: CSASNARATNEKLFF
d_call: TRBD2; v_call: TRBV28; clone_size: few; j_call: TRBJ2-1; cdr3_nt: TGTGCCAGCAGTACCGATCCCGGGACTAGCGGGGGGGGCGAGCAGTTCTTC; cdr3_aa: CASSTDPGTSGGGEQFF
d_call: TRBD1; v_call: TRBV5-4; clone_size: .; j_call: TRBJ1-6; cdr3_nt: TGTGCCAGCAGCCCGACGCCGGGACAGGGCTTGGGGATTTCACCCCTCCACTTT; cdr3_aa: CASSPTPGQGLGISPLHF
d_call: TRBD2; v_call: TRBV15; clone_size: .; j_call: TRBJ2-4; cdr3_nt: TGTGCCACCAGCGTGCTAGCGGGGGGGCGATACGCCATTCAGTACTTC; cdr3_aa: CATSVLAGGRYAIQYF
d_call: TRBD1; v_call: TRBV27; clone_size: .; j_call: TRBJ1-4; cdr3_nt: TGTGCCAGCAGTTGGCGACAGGGAGAGGGAAAACTGTTTTTT; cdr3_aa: CASSWRQGEGKLFF
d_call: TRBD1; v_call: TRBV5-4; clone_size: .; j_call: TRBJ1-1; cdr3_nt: TGTGCCAGCAGCTCCGGACAGGGGTCTGACACTGAAGCTTTCTTT; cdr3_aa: CASSSGQGSDTEAFF
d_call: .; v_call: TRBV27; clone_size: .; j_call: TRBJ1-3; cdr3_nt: TGTGCCAGCGGTTACAGCTCTCCTGGAAACACCATATATTTT; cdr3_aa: CASGYSSPGNTIYF
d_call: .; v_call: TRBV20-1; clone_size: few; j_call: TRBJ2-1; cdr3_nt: TGCAGTGCTAGGGGCGCGGACAGAAGCTCCTACAATGAGCAGTTCTTC; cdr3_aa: CSARGADRSSYNEQFF
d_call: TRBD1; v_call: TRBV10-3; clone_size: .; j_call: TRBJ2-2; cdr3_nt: TGTGCCATCAGAGGGACAGTTTCTAACACCGGGGAGCTGTTTTTT; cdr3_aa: CAIRGTVSNTGELFF
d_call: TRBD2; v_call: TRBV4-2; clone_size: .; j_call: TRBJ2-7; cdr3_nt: TGTGCCAGCAGCCAAGATTACCGAGCGGGGTACGAGCAGTACTTC; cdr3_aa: CASSQDYRAGYEQYF
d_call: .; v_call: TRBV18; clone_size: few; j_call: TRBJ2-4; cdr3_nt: TGTGCCAGCTCACCACGCGTAGGGGATGGTGGAAACATTCAGTACTTC; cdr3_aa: CASSPRVGDGGNIQYF
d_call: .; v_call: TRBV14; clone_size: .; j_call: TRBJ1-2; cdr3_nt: TGTGCCAGCACCCCGGCGGCAGGAAACTATGGCTACACCTTC; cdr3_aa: CASTPAAGNYGYTF
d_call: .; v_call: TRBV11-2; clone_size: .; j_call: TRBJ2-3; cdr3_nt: TGTGCCAGCAGCTTAAGGCCCACCAGAGAGGGCACAGATACGCAGTATTTT; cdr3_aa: CASSLRPTREGTDTQYF
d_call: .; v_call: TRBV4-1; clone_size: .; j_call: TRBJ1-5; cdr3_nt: TGCGCCAGCAGCCAAGGTTGGGGGGCTCGAAATCAGCCCCAGCATTTT; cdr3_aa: CASSQGWGARNQPQHF
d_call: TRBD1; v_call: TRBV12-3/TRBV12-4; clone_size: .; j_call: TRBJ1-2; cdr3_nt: TGTGCCAGCAGTGTGACAGGGGCGTATGGCTACACCTTC; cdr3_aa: CASSVTGAYGYTF
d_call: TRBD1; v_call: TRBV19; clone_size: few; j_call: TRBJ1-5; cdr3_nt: TGTGCCAGTAGCCCTCGCGGGACAGGGCCTCAGCCCCAGCATTTT; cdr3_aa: CASSPRGTGPQPQHF
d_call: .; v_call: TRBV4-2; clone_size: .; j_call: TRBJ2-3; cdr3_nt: TGTGCCAGCAGCCAAGGGACCGCAGAGGCAGATACGCAGTATTTT; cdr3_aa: CASSQGTAEADTQYF
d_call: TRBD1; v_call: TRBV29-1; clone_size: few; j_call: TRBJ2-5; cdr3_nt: TGCAGCGTTGAAGGACAGGGGCCAGAGACCCAGTACTTC; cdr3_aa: CSVEGQGPETQYF
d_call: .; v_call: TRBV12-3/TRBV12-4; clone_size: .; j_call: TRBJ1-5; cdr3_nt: TGTGCCAGCAGCGACTCAGGGTCTCAGCCCCAGCGTTTT; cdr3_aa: CASSDSGSQPQRF
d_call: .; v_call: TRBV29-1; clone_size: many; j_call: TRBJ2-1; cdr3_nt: TGCAGCGTTTGGGGGGGGGCAGGCAATGAGCAGTTCTTC; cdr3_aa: CSVWGGAGNEQFF
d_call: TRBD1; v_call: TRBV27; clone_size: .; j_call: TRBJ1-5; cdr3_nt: TGTGCCAGCAGTGGAAACAGGGGGCTCGGGGATCAGCCCCAGCATTTT; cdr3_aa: CASSGNRGLGDQPQHF
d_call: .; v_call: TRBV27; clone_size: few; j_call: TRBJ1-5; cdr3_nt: TGTGCCAGCAGTCCCACAGAGTATAGCAATCAGCCCCAGCATTTT; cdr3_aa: CASSPTEYSNQPQHF
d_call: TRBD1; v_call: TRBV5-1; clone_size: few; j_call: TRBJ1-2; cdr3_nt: TGCGCCAGCAGCTTGGTGACAGGGGGGAGAAACTATGGCTACACCTTC; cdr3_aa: CASSLVTGGRNYGYTF
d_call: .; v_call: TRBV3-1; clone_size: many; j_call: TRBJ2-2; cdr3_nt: TGTGCCAGCAGCCAAGAAAGTTCGGGGTATGCCGGGGAGCTGTTTTTT; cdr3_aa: CASSQESSGYAGELFF
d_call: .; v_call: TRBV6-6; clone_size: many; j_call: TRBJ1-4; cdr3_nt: TGTGCCAGCAGTTACCGTCGGGACGAAAAACTGTTTTTT; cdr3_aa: CASSYRRDEKLFF
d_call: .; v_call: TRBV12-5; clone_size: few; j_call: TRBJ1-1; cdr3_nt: TGTGCTAGTGGTACTTGGACGGTGGAAGCTTTCTTT; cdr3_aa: CASGTWTVEAFF
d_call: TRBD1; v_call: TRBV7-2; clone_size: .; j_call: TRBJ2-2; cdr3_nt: TGTGCCAGCAGCTTAGAATGGGGGACAGGGAACTCCGGGGAGCTGTTTTTT; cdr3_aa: CASSLEWGTGNSGELFF
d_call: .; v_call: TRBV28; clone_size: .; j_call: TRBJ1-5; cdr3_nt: TGTGCCAGCAGTCTTTTATCAGGGAATCAGCCCCAGCATTTT; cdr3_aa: CASSLLSGNQPQHF
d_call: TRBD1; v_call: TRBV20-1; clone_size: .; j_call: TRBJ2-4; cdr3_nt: TGCAGTGCTTCGGACAGGGCCAAGGTAGTCGAGTACTTC; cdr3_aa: CSASDRAKVVEYF
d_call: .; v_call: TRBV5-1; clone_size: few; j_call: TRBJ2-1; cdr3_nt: TGCGCCAGCAGCTCCACCGTGGGGGGATACAATGAGCAGTTCTTC; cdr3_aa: CASSSTVGGYNEQFF
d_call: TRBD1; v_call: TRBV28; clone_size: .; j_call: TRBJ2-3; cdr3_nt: TGTGCCAGCAGTTCGCGACAGGGTGGGGATACGCAGTATTTT; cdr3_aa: CASSSRQGGDTQYF
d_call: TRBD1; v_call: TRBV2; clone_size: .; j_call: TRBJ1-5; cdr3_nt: TGTGCCAGCAGTGAAAGGACAGGGGGCTGGGATCAGCCCCAGCATTTT; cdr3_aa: CASSERTGGWDQPQHF